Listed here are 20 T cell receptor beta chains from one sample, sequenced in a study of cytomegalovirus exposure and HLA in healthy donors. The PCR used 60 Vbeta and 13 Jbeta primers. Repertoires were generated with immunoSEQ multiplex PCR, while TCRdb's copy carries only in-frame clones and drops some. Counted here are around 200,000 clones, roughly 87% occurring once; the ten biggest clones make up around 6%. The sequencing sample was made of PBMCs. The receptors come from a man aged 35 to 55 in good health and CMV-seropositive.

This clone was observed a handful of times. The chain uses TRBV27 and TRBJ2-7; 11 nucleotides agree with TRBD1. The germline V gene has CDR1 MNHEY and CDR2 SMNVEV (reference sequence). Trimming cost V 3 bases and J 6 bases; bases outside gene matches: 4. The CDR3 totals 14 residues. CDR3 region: CASSFTGTGGEQYF. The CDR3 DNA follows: TGTGCCAGCAGTTTCACCGGGACAGGGGGCGAGCAGTACTTC.

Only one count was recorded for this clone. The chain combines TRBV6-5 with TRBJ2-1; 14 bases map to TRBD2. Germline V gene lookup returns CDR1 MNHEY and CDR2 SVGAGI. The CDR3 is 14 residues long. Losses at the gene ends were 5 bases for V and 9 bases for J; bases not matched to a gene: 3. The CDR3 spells CASSPGLAGVEQFF. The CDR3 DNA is TGTGCCAGCAGTCCGGGACTAGCGGGAGTTGAGCAGTTCTTC.

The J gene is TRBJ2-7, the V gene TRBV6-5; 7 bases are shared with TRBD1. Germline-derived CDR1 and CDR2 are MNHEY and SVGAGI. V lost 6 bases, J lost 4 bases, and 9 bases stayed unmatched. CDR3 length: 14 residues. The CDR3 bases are TGTGCCAGCAGAACAGGGGACAGCGTATACGAGCAGTACTTC. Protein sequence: CASRTGDSVYEQYF.

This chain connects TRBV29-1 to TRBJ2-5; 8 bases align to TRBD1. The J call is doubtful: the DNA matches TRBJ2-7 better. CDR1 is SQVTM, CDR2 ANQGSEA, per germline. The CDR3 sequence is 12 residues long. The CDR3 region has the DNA TGCAGCGTTGGGACAGGGTACTACGAGCAGTACTTC. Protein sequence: CSVGTGYYEQYF.

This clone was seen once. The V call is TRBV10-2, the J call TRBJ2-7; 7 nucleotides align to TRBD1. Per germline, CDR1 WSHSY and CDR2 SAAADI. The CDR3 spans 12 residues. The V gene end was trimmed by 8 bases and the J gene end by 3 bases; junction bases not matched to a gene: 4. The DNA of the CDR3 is TGCGCCAGCGGACAGGCAATCTACGAGCAGTACGTC. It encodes CASGQAIYEQYV.

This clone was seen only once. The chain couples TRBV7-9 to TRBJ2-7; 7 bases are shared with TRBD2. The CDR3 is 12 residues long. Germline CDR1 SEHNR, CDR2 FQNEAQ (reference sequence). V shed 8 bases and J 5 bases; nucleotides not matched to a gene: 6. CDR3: CASAGGGDEQYV. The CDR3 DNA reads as TGTGCCAGCGCAGGCGGGGGAGACGAGCAGTACGTC.

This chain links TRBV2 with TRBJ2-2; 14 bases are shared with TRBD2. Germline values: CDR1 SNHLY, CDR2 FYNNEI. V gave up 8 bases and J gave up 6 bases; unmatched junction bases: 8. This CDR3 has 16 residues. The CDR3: CASSTSGRGKAGELFF. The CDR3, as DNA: TGTGCCAGCTCGACTAGCGGGAGGGGTAAAGCCGGGGAGCTGTTTTTT.

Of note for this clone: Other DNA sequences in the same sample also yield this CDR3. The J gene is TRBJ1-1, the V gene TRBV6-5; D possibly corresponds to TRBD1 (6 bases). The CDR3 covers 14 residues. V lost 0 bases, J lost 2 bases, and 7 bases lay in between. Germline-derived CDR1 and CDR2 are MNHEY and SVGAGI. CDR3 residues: CASSYSTGNTEAFF. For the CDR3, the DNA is TGTGCCAGCAGTTACTCGACAGGCAACACTGAAGCTTTCTTT.

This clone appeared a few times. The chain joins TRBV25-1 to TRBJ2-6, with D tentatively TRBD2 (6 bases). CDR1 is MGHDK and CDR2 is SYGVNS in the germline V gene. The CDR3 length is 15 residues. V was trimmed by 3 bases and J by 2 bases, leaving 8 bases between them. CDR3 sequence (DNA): TGTGCCAGCAGTGACACGGGGGCTGGGGCCAACGTCCTGACTTTC. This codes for CASSDTGAGANVLTF. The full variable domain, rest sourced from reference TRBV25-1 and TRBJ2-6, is EADIYQTPRYLVIGTGKKITLECSQTMGHDKMYWYQQDPGMELHLIHYSYGVNSTEKGDLSSESTVSRIRTEHFPLTLESARPSHTSQYLCASSDTGAGANVLTFGAGSRLTVL.

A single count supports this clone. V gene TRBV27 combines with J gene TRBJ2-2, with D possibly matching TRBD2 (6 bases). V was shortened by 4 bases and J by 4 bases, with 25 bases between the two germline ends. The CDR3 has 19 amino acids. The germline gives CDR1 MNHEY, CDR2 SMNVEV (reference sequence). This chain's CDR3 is CASSSPGTRSLPGTGELFF. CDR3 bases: TGTGCCAGCAGTTCCCCCGGGACTCGATCCTTGCCAGGCACCGGGGAGCTGTTTTTT.

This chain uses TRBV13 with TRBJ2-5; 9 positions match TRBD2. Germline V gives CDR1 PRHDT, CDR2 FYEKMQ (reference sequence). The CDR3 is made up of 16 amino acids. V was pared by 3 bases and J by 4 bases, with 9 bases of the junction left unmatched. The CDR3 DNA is TGTGCCAGCAGCTTGGGAGTTAGCGGGAGCGGAGAGACCCAGTACTTC. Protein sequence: CASSLGVSGSGETQYF.

The CDR3 sequence: CARSRGQDGYGYTF. CDR3 bases: TGTGCCAGAAGCCGGGGACAGGATGGATATGGCTACACCTTC. The chain has TRBV5-3 and TRBJ1-2; TRBD1 aligns across 8 bases. TRBV5-3 carries the ORF label, with uncertain function. The CDR3 length is 14 residues. J gave up 5 bases and V 4 bases, and 7 bases lay outside the gene matches.

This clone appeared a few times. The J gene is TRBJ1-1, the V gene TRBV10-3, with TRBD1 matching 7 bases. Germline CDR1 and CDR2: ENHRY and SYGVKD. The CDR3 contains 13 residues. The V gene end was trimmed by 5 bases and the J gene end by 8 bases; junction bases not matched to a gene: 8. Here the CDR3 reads CAISPSEGAEAFF. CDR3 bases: TGTGCCATCAGTCCTTCCGAGGGGGCCGAAGCTTTCTTT.

CDR3 in amino acids: CASSVGTGRANTGELFF. The CDR3 region has the DNA TGTGCCAGCAGCGTAGGTACCGGGAGGGCGAACACCGGGGAGCTGTTTTTT. The chain recombines TRBV9 with TRBJ2-2; 8 bases agree with TRBD2. The junction had 4 bases not matched to a gene; V was cut back by 0 bases and J by 0 bases. The CDR3 is 17 residues long. CDR1 and CDR2 (germline): SGDLS, YYNGEE.

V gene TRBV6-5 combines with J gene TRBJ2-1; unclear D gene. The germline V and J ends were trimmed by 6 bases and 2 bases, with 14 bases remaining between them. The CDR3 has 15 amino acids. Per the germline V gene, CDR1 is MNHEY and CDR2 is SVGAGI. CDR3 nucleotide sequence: TGTGCCAGCAGATGGTCCGCGGCCACCTACAATGAGCAGTTCTTC. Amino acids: CASRWSAATYNEQFF.

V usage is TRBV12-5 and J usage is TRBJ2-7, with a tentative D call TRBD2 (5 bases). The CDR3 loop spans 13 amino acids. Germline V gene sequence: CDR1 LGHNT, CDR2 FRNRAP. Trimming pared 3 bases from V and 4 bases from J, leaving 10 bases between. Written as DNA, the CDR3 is TGTGCTAGTGGTTTCGCCGGAGGTTACGAGCAGTACGTC. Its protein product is CASGFAGGYEQYV.

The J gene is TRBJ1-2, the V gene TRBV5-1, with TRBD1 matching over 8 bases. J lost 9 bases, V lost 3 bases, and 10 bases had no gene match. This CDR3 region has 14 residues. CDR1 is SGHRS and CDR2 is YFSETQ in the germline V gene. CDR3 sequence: CASSSGQGGWRYTF. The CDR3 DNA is TGCGCCAGCAGCTCAGGACAGGGCGGCTGGCGCTACACCTTC.

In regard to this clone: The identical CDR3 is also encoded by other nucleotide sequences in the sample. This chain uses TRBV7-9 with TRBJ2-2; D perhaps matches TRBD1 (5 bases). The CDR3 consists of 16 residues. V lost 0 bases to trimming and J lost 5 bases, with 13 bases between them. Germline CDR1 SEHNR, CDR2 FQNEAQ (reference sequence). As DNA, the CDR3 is TGTGCCAGCAGCTTAGCCCAGGGCACGAGGACCGGGGAGCTGTTTTTT. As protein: CASSLAQGTRTGELFF.

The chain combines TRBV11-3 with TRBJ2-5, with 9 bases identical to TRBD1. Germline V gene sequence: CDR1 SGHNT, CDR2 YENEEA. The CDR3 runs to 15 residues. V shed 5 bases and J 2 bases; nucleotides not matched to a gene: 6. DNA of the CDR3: TGTGCCAGCAGCCGGGGGACAGGGAGGCAAGAGACCCAGTACTTC. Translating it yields CASSRGTGRQETQYF.

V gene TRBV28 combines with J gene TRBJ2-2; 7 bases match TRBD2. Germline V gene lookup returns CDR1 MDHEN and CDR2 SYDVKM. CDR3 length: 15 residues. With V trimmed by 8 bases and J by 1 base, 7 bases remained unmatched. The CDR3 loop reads CASRPTSENTGELFF. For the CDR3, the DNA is TGTGCCAGCCGCCCCACTAGCGAGAACACCGGGGAGCTGTTTTTT.